This entry features one T cell receptor beta chain sequence. The antigen it recognizes is unknown. The sample holds no much larger clone one base away, and base qualities are not on file. The data belong to a study of cytomegalovirus exposure and HLA in healthy donors (dated by TCRdb to about 2017). Regarding the complete study: According to a later analysis, one platform produced both the approximately 110 validation repertoires and the 720 or so repertoires of the first cohort. Besides the first cohort of roughly 660 subjects, a separate validation cohort made up of roughly 130 different subjects was used. The study aimed to test whether signatures of past pathogen exposure could be identified by cataloging public T cell receptors. To predict cytomegalovirus infection status, the study brought together high-throughput TCR immunosequencing, statistical association of individual TCRs with disease status, and machine learning. Overall study outcomes, separate from this receptor: The study gave a list of over 150 TCR beta chains associated with cytomegalovirus. Of the cluster scores, approximately 94% were above 0 in a later analysis, which found that TCRs clustered in the first cohort also tended to co-occur in the 95 to 150 validation repertoires. The validation cohort had no HLA typing available for a later analysis, so co-occurrence within that cohort was assessed over all 130 or so repertoires. The classifier was reported to diagnose cytomegalovirus status with high specificity and sensitivity in both the original and validation cohorts. While some public TCRs were present in many individuals, most TCR sequences turned up only very rarely across donors. In vitro tests confirmed that three of the cytomegalovirus-associated TCR beta chains recognize cytomegalovirus antigens. The authors suggested that the approach could potentially be generalized to other disease states and immunological phenotypes.

Deletion took 4 bases off V and 1 base off J, with a span of 18 bases between the germline ends. The germline V gene (reference sequence) sets CDR1 to SGHNT and CDR2 to YYREEE. The CDR3 has 16 amino acids, counting the end cysteine and phenylalanine. The retained sequence is limited to the CDR3, 48 bases, with the frame set at the first base. The library was obtained by the immunoSEQ multiplex PCR assay. Processing in the source paper ran as follows. A statistical classification framework was built to diagnose cytomegalovirus status from the catalog of TCR beta chain sequences. TCRdb holds this immuneACCESS table with in-frame rearrangements only. Some clones are missing; in checked studies, unresolved V genes explain under half, and the rest has no known cause. That table is the source of V, J and clone size, and D and trimming were worked out from the DNA. The sample records about 72,000 clones, about 95% of which are singletons. Under 2% of the sample lies in the top ten.

Donors formed part of the validation cohort, which comprised about 130 subjects and was distinct from the first cohort of several hundred subjects. The V and J segments used are TRBV5-4 and TRBJ2-7; TRBD1 is possibly the D segment (5 matching bases). Sequencing input: PBMCs. The sequence came from a woman aged 18-29 years in good health and CMV-seropositive. The nucleotide sequence reads TGTGCCAGCAGCCAGGGAAGCGTTCGACTTTCCTACGAGCAGTACTTC. The resulting protein is CASSQGSVRLSYEQYF.